This T cell receptor beta chain appears in the sequencing data of a study of blood T cell repertoires in COVID-19. Clones were read by immunoSEQ multiplex PCR, and TCRdb kept only the in-frame ones, dropping some. The sample contains around 40,000 clones, roughly 85% of which appear only once. Trimming took off 6 bases at V and 0 bases at J, with 12 bases between the two ends. Germline CDR1 ENHRY, CDR2 SYGVKD. The CDR3 extends over 16 amino acids. The genes are TRBV10-3 and TRBJ2-6; maybe TRBD1 (6 bases). The sample consisted of peripheral blood. This receptor was taken from a human donor in a cohort sampled during active COVID-19. CDR3 amino acids: CAISPGHLSGANVLTF. The CDR3 DNA is TGTGCCATCAGCCCGGGACACCTCTCTGGGGCCAACGTCCTGACTTTC.